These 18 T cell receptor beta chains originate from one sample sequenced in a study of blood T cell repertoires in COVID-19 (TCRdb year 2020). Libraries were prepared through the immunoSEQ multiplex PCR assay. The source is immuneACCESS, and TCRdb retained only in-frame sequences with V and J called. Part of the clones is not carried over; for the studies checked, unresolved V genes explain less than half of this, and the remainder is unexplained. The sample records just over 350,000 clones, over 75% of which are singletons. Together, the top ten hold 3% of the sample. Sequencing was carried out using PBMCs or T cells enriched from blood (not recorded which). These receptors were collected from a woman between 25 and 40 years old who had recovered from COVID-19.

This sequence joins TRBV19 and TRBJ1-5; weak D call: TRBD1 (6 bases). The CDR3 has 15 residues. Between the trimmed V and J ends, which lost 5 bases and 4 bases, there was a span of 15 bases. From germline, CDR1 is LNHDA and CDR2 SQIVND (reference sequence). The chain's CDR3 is CASSVGHRENQPQHF. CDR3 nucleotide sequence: TGTGCCAGTAGTGTGGGACACCGCGAAAATCAGCCCCAGCATTTT.

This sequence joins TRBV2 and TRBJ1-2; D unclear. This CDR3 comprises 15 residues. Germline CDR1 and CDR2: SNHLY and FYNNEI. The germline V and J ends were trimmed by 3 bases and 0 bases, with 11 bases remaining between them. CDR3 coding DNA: TGTGCCAGCAGTGAGAGGGCGGGAGCTAACTATGGCTACACCTTC. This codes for CASSERAGANYGYTF.

In DNA, the CDR3 is TGCGCCAGCAGCCTGAGGGCCCCACAGAACAATGAGCAGTTCTTC. Protein product: CASSLRAPQNNEQFF. The gene calls are TRBV5-1 and TRBJ2-1; weak D call: TRBD2 (5 bases). Germline V gives CDR1 SGHRS, CDR2 YFSETQ. The CDR3 sequence is 15 residues long. Between the trimmed V and J ends, which lost 4 bases and 5 bases, there was a span of 16 bases.

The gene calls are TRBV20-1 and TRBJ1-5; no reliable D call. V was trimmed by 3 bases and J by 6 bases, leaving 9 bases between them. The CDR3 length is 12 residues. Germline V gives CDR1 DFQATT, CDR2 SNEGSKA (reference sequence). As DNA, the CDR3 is TGCAGTGCTAGTGCGGGTACTCAGCCCCAGCATTTT. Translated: CSASAGTQPQHF.

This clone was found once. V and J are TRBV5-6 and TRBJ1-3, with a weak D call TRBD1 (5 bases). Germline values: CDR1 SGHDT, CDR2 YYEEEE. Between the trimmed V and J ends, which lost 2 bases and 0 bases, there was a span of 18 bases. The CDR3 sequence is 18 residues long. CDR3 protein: CASSLGLTGAISGNTIYF. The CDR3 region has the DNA TGTGCCAGCAGCTTAGGTCTCACAGGAGCTATCTCTGGAAACACCATATATTTT.

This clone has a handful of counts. CDR3 sequence reads: CASSRTRDSSYEQYF. The CDR3 DNA sequence: TGCGCCAGCAGCCGAACTCGGGACAGCTCCTACGAGCAGTACTTC. This chain connects TRBV4-1 to TRBJ2-7; 7 bases align to TRBD1. The junction had 6 bases not matched to a gene; V was cut back by 4 bases and J by 0 bases. Per the germline V gene, CDR1 is MGHRA and CDR2 is YSYEKL. The CDR3 is 15 residues long.

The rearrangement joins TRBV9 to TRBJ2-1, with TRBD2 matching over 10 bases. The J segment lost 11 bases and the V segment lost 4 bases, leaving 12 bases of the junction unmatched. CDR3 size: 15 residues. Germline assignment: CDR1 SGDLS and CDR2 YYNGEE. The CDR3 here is CASSLGTSAGKKQFF. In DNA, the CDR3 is TGTGCCAGCAGCCTTGGGACTAGCGCCGGCAAGAAGCAGTTCTTC.

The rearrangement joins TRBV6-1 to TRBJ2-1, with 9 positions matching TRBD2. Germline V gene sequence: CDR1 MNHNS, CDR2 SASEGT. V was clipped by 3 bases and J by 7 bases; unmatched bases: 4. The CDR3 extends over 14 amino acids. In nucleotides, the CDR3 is TGTGCCAGCAGTGATGCGGGAGGGCGTAATGAGCAGTTCTTC. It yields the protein CASSDAGGRNEQFF.

CDR3 sequence (DNA): TGTGCCAGCAGCTTAGCGTCCAGGACTGAAGCTTTCTTT. Translated, it gives CASSLASRTEAFF. The chain joins TRBV7-6 to TRBJ1-1; D is undetermined. Looked up from germline, CDR1 is SGHVS and CDR2 is FNYEAQ. The CDR3 extends over 13 amino acids. V lost 0 bases to trimming and J lost 5 bases, with 7 bases between them. Filled out from reference TRBV7-6 and TRBJ1-1, the complete variable domain reads GAGVSQSPRYKVTKRGQDVALRCDPISGHVSLYWYRQALGQGPEFLTYFNYEAQQDKSGLPNDRFSAERPEGSISTLTIQRTEQRDSAMYRCASSLASRTEAFFGQGTRLTVV.

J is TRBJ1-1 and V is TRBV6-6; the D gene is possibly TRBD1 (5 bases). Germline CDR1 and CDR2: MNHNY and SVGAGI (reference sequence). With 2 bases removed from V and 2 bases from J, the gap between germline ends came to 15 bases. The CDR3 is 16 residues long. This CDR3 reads CASSYAGPQGNTEAFF. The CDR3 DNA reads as TGTGCCAGCAGTTACGCGGGGCCTCAAGGAAACACTGAAGCTTTCTTT.

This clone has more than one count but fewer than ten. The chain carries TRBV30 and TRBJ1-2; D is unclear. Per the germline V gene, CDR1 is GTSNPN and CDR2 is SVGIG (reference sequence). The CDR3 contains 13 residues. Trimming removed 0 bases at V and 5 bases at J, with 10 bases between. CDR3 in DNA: TGTGCCTGGAGTGTTGAGGCAGATTATGGCTACACCTTC. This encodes CAWSVEADYGYTF.

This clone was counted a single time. CDR3 DNA: TGTGCCAGCAGTTCCGCAGGGGAAGAGACCCAGTACTTC. It codes for CASSSAGEETQYF. V and J are TRBV28 and TRBJ2-5, with TRBD1 as a possible D gene (6 bases). The V end lost 4 bases, the J end lost 3 bases, and 9 bases lay between the germline ends. The germline CDR1 and CDR2 sequences are MDHEN and SYDVKM. The CDR3 contains 13 residues.

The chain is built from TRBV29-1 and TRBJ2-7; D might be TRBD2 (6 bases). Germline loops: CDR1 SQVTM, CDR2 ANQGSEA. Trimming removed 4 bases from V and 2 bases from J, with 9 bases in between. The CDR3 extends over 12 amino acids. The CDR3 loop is CSVGEAPYEQYF. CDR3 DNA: TGCAGCGTTGGGGAGGCCCCCTACGAGCAGTACTTC.

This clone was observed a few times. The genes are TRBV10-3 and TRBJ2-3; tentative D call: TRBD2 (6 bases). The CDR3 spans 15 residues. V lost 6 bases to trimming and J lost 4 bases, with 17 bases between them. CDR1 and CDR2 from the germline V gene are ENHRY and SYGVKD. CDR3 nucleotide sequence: TGTGCCATCAGCGTGGAGGGGCCTTTGTCAGATACGCAGTATTTT. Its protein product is CAISVEGPLSDTQYF.

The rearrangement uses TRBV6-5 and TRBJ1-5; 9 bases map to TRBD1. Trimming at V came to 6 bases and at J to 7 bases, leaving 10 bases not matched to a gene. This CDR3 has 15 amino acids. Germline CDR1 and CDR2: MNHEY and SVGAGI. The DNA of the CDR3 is TGTGCCAGCAGCCCCGGGACAGGGTACGGCCAGCCCCAGCATTTT. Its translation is CASSPGTGYGQPQHF.

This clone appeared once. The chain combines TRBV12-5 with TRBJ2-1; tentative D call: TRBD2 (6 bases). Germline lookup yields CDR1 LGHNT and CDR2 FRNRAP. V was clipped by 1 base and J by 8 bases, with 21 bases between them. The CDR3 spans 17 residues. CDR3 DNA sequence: TGTGCTAGTGGTTTGGCAAAACAGACTAGTTGGGGCCATGAGCAGTTCTTC. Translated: CASGLAKQTSWGHEQFF.

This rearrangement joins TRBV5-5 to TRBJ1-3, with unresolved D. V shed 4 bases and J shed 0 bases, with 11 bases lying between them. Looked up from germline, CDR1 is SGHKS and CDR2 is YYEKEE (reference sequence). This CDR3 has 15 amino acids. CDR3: CASSIPNFSGNTIYF. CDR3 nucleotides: TGTGCCAGCAGCATCCCCAATTTCTCTGGAAACACCATATATTTT.

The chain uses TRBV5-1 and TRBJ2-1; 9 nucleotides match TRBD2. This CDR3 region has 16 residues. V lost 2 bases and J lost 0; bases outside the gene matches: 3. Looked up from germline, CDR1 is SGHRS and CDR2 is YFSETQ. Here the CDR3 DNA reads TGCGCCAGCAGCTTCTTGACTAGCGGCTCCTACAATGAGCAGTTCTTC. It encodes CASSFLTSGSYNEQFF.